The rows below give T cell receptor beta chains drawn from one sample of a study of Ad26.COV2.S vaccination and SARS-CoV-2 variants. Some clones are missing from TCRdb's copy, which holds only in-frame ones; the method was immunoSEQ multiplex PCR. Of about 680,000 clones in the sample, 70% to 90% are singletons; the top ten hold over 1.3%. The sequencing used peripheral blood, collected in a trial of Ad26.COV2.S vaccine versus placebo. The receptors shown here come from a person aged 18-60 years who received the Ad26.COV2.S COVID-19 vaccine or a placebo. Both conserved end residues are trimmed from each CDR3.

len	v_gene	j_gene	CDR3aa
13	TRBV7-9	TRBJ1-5	ASSLGTGGSQPQH
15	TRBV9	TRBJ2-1	ASSVYPLGGPVNEQF
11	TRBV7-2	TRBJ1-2	ASSPDSNYGYT
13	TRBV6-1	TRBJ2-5	ASSEWGQDDETQY
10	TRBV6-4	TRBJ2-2	ASSDTTGELF
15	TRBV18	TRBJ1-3	ASSPRGQADSGNTIY
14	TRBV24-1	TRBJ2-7	ATSDDQQGASYEQY
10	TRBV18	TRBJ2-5	ASSPGQETQY
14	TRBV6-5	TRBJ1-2	ASSYSGTHMEYGYT
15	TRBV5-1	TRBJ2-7	ASSSGLAALSSYEQY
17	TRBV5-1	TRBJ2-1	ASSLAPPGGGGTYNEQF
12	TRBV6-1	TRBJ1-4	ASSEGSSNEKLF
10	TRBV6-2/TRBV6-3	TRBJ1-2	ASSYMDYGYT
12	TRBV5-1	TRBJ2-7	ASSFGTSGYEQY
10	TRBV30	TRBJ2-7	AWSQDPYEQY
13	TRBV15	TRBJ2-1	ATSSKRDSYNEQF
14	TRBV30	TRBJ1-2	AWSGQGARSALGYT
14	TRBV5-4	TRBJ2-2	ASSFTGYANTGELF
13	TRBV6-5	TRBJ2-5	ASSYGAPYQETQY
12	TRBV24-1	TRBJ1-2	ATSEDRASYGYT
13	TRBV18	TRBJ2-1	ASRRSGVDYNEQF
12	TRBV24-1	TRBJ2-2	ATGGVSNTGELF
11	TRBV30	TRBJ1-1	AWSEQPQGEAF
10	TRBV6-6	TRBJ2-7	ASSRDGYEQY
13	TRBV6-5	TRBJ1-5	ASSSSGTGSRPQH
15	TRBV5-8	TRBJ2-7	ASSLGTSVYPLVEQY
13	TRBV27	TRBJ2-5	ASSRRLAGEETQY
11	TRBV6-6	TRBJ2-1	ASSYAPYNEQF
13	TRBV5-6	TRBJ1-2	ASSSDRLDVGGYT
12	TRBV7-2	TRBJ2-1	ASRTSGGPDEQF
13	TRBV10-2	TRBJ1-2	ASRSGAGLNYGYT
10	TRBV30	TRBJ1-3	AWTQGGNTIY
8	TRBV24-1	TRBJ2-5	ATRVRAQY
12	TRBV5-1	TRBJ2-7	ASSPRESSYEQY
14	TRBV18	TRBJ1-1	ASSRGSGNSYTEAF
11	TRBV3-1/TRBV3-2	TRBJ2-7	ASSQDRGREQY
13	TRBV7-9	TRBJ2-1	ASSLGQGSYNEQF
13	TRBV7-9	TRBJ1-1	ASSYQAGQGARAF
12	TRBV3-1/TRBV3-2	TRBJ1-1	ASSQDWTGVVAF
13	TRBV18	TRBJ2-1	ASSPQDGAVVGQF
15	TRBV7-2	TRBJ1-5	ASSLGDRGARDQPQH
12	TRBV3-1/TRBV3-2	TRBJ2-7	ASSQGGLLYEQY
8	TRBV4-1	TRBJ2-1	AHGLFEQF
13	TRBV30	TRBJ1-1	AWTKTWGGTTEAF
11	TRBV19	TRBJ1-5	ASSQGVNLPQH
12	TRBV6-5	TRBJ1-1	ASSYVPLNTEAF
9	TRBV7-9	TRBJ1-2	ASSLSYGYT
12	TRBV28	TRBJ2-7	ASSFQGQHYEQY
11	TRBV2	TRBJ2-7	ASRTGTDYEQY
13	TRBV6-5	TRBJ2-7	ASSYSSSPSYEQY
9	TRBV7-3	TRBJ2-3	ASSLADTQY